What follows describes a single T cell receptor beta chain. What this receptor recognizes is not known. No base quality values were provided; no much bigger clone lies one nucleotide off. The treatment or condition label, as the study defines it: in vitro stimulation with specific CMV peptide epitopes to enrich CMV-specific T cells. Sequencing took place on an Illumina HiSeq 1500. TCRdb applied fastp at Q25 and MiXCR to the public reads, then kept only in-frame beta chains. Rows with one shared CDR3 protein collapse into an entry with the most common genes and DNA. Present in this sample are about 160,000 distinct CDR3 sequences, 20% to 25% of which were seen just once. In total, the top ten clones hold roughly 25% of the sample. The germline V gene supplies CDR1 MGHDK and CDR2 SYGVNS. Relative to germline, V is 7 bases shorter and J is 7 bases shorter, with 8 bases between their ends. The CDR3, cysteine through phenylalanine, is 11 amino acids long. The entry retains the CDR3 DNA only, 33 bases that are in frame from base 1.

These data are taken from a study of T cell repertoires in cytomegalovirus infection (dated by TCRdb to the late 2010s). For the wider study: Recently identified HLA-C-restricted CMV epitopes, whose presentation resists viral immunomodulation, were targeted by peptide stimulations together with well-studied HLA-B-restricted epitopes. Donor HLA type was relevant to the analysis, as public TCR beta signatures indicated carriage of CMV infection together with the matching HLA type. Study-level results and caveats: Carriers of CMV infection plus the relevant HLA type were discriminated by the cumulative frequency of public TCR beta family members in the study cohort and in an independent roughly 400-donor cohort. The ex vivo response was dominated by HLA-C-restricted CMV-specific TCR beta clonotypes, and the single most frequent clonotype in two of eight donors was supplied by these HLA-C-restricted clonotypes.

In this chain, TRBV25-1 is recombined with TRBJ2-1; the D gene is not confidently resolved. Material: CD8+ T cells from cultured PBMCs, obtained from culture after CMV antigen stimulation. The TCR was taken from a human donor in good health (CMV status not recorded). Some clones in this sample may be carry-over from other donors' samples. CDR3 reads: CASTRGNEQFF. The DNA sequence is TGTGCCAGCACCCGAGGAAATGAGCAGTTCTTC.